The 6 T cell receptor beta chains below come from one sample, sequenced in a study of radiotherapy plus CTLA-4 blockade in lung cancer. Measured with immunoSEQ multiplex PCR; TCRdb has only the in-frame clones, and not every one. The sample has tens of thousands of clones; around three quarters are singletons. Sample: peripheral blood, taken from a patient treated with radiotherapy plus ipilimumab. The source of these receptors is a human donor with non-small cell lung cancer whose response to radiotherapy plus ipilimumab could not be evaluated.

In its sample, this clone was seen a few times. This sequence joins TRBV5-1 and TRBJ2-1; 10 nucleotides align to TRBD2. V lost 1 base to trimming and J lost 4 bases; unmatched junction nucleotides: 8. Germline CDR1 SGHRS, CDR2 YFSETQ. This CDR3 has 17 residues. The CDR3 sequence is CASSLSSGGLSYNEQFF. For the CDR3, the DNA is TGCGCCAGCAGCTTGTCTAGCGGGGGCCTCTCGTACAATGAGCAGTTCTTC.

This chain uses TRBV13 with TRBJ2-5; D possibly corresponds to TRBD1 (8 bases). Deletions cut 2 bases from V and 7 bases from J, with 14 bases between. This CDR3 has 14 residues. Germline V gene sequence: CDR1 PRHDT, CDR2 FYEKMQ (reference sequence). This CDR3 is CASSLTGGDLTQYF. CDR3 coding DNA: TGTGCCAGCAGCTTAACAGGGGGGGATCTGACCCAGTACTTC.

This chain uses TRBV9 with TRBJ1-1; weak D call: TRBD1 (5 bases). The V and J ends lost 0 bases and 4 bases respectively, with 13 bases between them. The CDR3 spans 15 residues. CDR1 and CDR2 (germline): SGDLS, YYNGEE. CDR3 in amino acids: CASSVAGGGGTEAFF. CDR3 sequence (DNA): TGTGCCAGCAGCGTAGCTGGCGGCGGGGGCACTGAAGCTTTCTTT.

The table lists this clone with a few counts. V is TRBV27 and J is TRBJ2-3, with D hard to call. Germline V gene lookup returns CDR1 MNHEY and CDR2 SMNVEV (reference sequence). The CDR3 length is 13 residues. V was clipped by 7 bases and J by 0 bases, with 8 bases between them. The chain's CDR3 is CASKLFSTDTQYF. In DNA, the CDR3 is TGTGCCAGCAAACTGTTTAGCACAGATACGCAGTATTTT.

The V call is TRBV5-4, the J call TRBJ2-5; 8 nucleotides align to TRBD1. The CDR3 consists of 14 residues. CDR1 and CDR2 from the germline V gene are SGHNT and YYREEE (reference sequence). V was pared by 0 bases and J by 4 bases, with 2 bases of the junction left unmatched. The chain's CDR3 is CASSLGRGLETQYF. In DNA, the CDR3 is TGTGCCAGCAGCTTGGGCAGGGGGCTAGAGACCCAGTACTTC.

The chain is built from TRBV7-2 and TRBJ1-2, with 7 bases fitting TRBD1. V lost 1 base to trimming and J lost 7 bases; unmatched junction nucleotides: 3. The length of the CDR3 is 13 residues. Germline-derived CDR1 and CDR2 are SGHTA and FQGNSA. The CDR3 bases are TGTGCCAGCAGCTTAGAGGGGGCCAGTGGCTACACCTTC. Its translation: CASSLEGASGYTF.